One sample yielded the 8 T cell receptor beta chains listed below, sequenced in a study of metastatic and nonmetastatic thyroid tumors. TCRdb re-clonotyped the PCR reads through MiXCR. The data show approximately 24,000 clones, more than 13% seen once. Before thyroid surgery, none of the patients had received any treatment. Sequencing was performed on blood. The receptors originated from a female donor with papillary thyroid cancer or a benign thyroid nodule (not recorded which). Some clones in this sample may be carry-over from other donors' samples.

V is TRBV11-3 and J is TRBJ2-1; 9 nucleotides align to TRBD2. The CDR3 has 14 residues. V lost 3 bases and J lost 10; bases outside the gene matches: 7. CDR1 is SGHNT, CDR2 YENEEA, per germline. The CDR3: CASSFGGGAEEQFF. Written as DNA, the CDR3 is TGTGCCAGCAGCTTCGGCGGGGGGGCCGAGGAGCAGTTCTTC. Supplemented by reference TRBV11-3 and TRBJ2-1, the full variable domain reads EAGVVQSPRYKIIEKKQPVAFWCNPISGHNTLYWYLQNLGQGPELLIRYENEEAVDDSQLPKDRFSAERLKGVDSTLKIQPAELGDSAVYLCASSFGGGAEEQFFGPGTRLTVL.

This chain links TRBV4-1 with TRBJ2-5; D is possibly TRBD2 (7 bases). The germline CDR1 and CDR2 sequences are MGHRA and YSYEKL. CDR3 length: 15 residues. Trimming removed 0 bases at V and 4 bases at J, with 12 bases between. The CDR3 bases are TGCGCCAGCAGCCAAGAACGGGGGGCAGGAGAGACCCAGTACTTC. Amino acids: CASSQERGAGETQYF.

This clone was counted ten times or more. J is TRBJ1-1 and V is TRBV27; D unresolved. Germline V lookup: CDR1 MNHEY, CDR2 SMNVEV (reference sequence). V was shortened by 6 bases and J by 4 bases, with 12 bases between the two germline ends. The CDR3 sequence is 13 residues long. CDR3 amino acids: CASRSRWSTEAFF. For the CDR3, the DNA is TGTGCCAGCAGATCTAGGTGGAGCACTGAAGCTTTCTTT.

This clone was recorded many times. The chain has TRBV5-4 and TRBJ2-1; D possibly corresponds to TRBD2 (6 bases). The V and J ends lost 5 bases and 9 bases respectively, with 12 bases between them. This CDR3 comprises 12 residues. Germline lookup yields CDR1 SGHNT and CDR2 YYREEE (reference sequence). The CDR3 sequence is CASSGRDSEQFF. The CDR3 region has the DNA TGTGCCAGCAGTGGCCGGGACTCTGAGCAGTTCTTC.

Ten or more counts support this clone. The chain recombines TRBV28 with TRBJ2-2; tentatively, D is TRBD1 (5 bases). With 8 bases removed from V and 5 bases from J, the gap between germline ends came to 15 bases. The CDR3 sequence is 14 residues long. Germline CDR1 and CDR2: MDHEN and SYDVKM. CDR3 sequence (DNA): TGTGCCAGCGGCGTAATATCAGGGACCGGGGAGCTGTTTTTT. Protein sequence: CASGVISGTGELFF.

This clone has a handful of counts. This rearrangement joins TRBV28 to TRBJ2-1; 7 positions agree with TRBD1. The V gene end was trimmed by 7 bases and the J gene end by 3 bases; junction bases not matched to a gene: 6. CDR1 is MDHEN, CDR2 SYDVKM, per germline. This CDR3 spans 14 amino acids. CDR3 residues: CASKRGLYYNEQFF. The CDR3 bases are TGTGCCAGCAAGAGGGGGCTATACTACAATGAGCAGTTCTTC.

This clone was seen repeatedly, ten times or more. The chain uses TRBV20-1 and TRBJ1-5; the D gene is possibly TRBD1 (6 bases). The germline gives CDR1 DFQATT, CDR2 SNEGSKA (reference sequence). The CDR3 contains 13 residues. With 4 bases removed from V and 2 bases from J, the gap between germline ends came to 9 bases. The CDR3 sequence is CSAKDRGNQPQHF. The CDR3, as DNA: TGCAGTGCTAAGGACAGAGGCAATCAGCCCCAGCATTTT.

This clone is labeled medium-sized. V and J are TRBV28 and TRBJ2-7, with 9 bases aligning to TRBD1. Germline CDR1 is MDHEN and CDR2 is SYDVKM. V shed 8 bases, J shed 2 bases, and the junction held 4 bases outside the gene matches. The CDR3 sequence is 13 residues long. This CDR3 is CASSYRGPYEQYF. Written as DNA, the CDR3 is TGTGCCAGCTCCTACAGGGGGCCCTACGAGCAGTACTTC.